The 5 T cell receptor beta chains in this list originate from one sample, sequenced in a study of T cell repertoires in cytomegalovirus infection. MiXCR, run by TCRdb on the reads, gives a single entry per CDR3 protein. The table lists about 500,000 distinct CDR3 sequences, roughly a third of them singletons. Their antigen targets remain unknown. The material was cultured PBMCs, obtained from culture after CMV antigen stimulation. The receptors were gathered from a human donor in good health (CMV status not recorded). Some clones in this sample may be carry-over from other donors' samples.

This clonotype was counted a few times. This rearrangement joins TRBV12-3 or TRBV12-4 to TRBJ2-4, with D perhaps TRBD1 or TRBD2 (5 bases each). The CDR3 length is 17 residues. V gave up 5 bases and J gave up 0 bases, with 17 bases separating them. Here the CDR3 DNA reads TGTGCCAGCAGTGCCCCGGGACGGGATCGAGCCAAAAACATTCAGTACTTC. As protein: CASSAPGRDRAKNIQYF.

The genes are TRBV25-1 and TRBJ1-6; TRBD1 matches at 7 bases. V shed 6 bases and J 2 bases; nucleotides not matched to a gene: 4. Germline V gene data show CDR1 as MGHDK and CDR2 as SYGVNS. This CDR3 comprises 15 residues. CDR3 sequence (DNA): TGTGCCAGCAGGGCAGGGGGAGCCTATAATTCACCCCTCCACTTT. It codes for CASRAGGAYNSPLHF. Drawing the rest from reference TRBV25-1 and TRBJ1-6, the complete variable domain is EADIYQTPRYLVIGTGKKITLECSQTMGHDKMYWYQQDPGMELHLIHYSYGVNSTEKGDLSSESTVSRIRTEHFPLTLESARPSHTSQYLCASRAGGAYNSPLHFGNGTRLTVT.

This clonotype appeared a few times. The chain combines TRBV20-1 with TRBJ2-6, with D possibly TRBD1 on 5 matching bases. Trimming left V 5 bases short and J 0 bases short, with 8 bases between. This CDR3 has 14 amino acids. CDR1 and CDR2 (germline): DFQATT, SNEGSKA (reference sequence). The CDR3 sequence: CSAPQGSGANVLTF. Written as DNA, the CDR3 is TGCAGTGCTCCTCAGGGCTCTGGGGCCAACGTCCTGACTTTC.

This rearrangement joins TRBV6-8 to TRBJ2-2; TRBD2 aligns across 7 bases. V lost 4 bases, J lost 7 bases, and 0 bases stayed unmatched. Per the germline V gene, CDR1 is MNHGY and CDR2 is SAAAGT. The CDR3 totals 12 residues. CDR3 sequence: CASSSGGGELFF. The CDR3 coding sequence is TGTGCCAGCAGTTCGGGGGGCGGGGAGCTGTTTTTT.

This clonotype was seen only a few times. The V and J genes are TRBV7-8 and TRBJ2-1; 7 bases fit TRBD1. V was pared by 4 bases and J by 4 bases, with 4 bases of the junction left unmatched. CDR1 and CDR2 from the germline V gene are SGHVS and FQNEAQ. CDR3 size: 14 residues. The CDR3 spells CASSSPGQYNEQFF. DNA of the CDR3: TGTGCCAGCAGCTCCCCGGGACAGTACAATGAGCAGTTCTTC.